This entry lists 5 T cell receptor beta chains sequenced from one sample in a study of CD8+ T cells in alopecia areata. Isolated RNA was reverse transcribed into cDNA used as the sequencing template. TCRdb keeps only in-frame clones here, not all; method: immunoSEQ multiplex PCR. The sample includes about 150,000 clones, more than 45% of them seen just once. The specimen was CD8+ T cells sorted from blood, collected at week 0. The receptors were sampled from a human donor with alopecia areata.

The chain recombines TRBV6-6 with TRBJ1-6; 9 nucleotides line up with TRBD1. The CDR3 contains 16 residues. With 4 bases clipped from V and 7 bases from J, the junction kept 8 bases outside the gene matches. CDR1 and CDR2 from the germline V gene are MNHNY and SVGAGI (reference sequence). CDR3 bases: TGTGCCAGCAGTTCGTCCCGGGACAGGGACAATTCACCCCTCCACTTT. This gives the protein CASSSSRDRDNSPLHF.

This clone occurred once. The CDR3 DNA follows: TGTGCCAGCAGCTTGTCAAAAGGGGGCGTATATGGCTACACCTTC. This encodes CASSLSKGGVYGYTF. This sequence joins TRBV5-6 and TRBJ1-2; TRBD1 matches 7 bases. Trimming removed 1 base from V and 5 bases from J; junction bases left unmatched: 8. The CDR3 length is 15 residues. CDR1 is SGHDT, CDR2 YYEEEE, per germline.

This sequence joins TRBV25-1 and TRBJ2-5; TRBD1 matches 11 bases. This CDR3 contains 17 residues. J lost 4 bases, V lost 3 bases, and 10 bases had no gene match. In germline, CDR1 is MGHDK, CDR2 SYGVNS. CDR3 DNA: TGTGCCAGCAGTGATGGACAGGGGGCCGATTGGGGAGAGACCCAGTACTTC. Residues: CASSDGQGADWGETQYF. Based on the CDR3 plus reference TRBV25-1 and TRBJ2-5, the full variable domain is EADIYQTPRYLVIGTGKKITLECSQTMGHDKMYWYQQDPGMELHLIHYSYGVNSTEKGDLSSESTVSRIRTEHFPLTLESARPSHTSQYLCASSDGQGADWGETQYFGPGTRLLVL.

This clone has only a few counts. V and J are TRBV7-2 and TRBJ2-7; D is possibly TRBD1 (5 bases). The germline CDR1 and CDR2 sequences are SGHTA and FQGNSA. The V end was cut by 1 base, the J end by 3 bases, with 10 bases between. This CDR3 region has 14 residues. CDR3 coding DNA: TGTGCCAGCAGCTTAGGGACAACTCTCTACGAGCAGTACTTC. Amino acids: CASSLGTTLYEQYF.

In this sample, this clone turned up once. V is TRBV27 and J is TRBJ2-3; 8 positions agree with TRBD2. The CDR3 totals 15 residues. V was clipped by 8 bases and J by 4 bases; unmatched bases: 11. The germline V gene has CDR1 MNHEY and CDR2 SMNVEV (reference sequence). In DNA, the CDR3 is TGTGCCAGCTCCCATACCGGGGGGGCACCAGATACGCAGTATTTT. This gives the protein CASSHTGGAPDTQYF.